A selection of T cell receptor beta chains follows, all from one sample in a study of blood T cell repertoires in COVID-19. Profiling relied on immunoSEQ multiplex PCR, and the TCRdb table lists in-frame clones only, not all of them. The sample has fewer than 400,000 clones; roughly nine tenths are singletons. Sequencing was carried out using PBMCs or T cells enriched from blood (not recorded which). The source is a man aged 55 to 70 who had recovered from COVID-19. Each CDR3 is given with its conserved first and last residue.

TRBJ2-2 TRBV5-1 CASSPGTSDRELFF
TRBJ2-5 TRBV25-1 CASSPLAETQYF
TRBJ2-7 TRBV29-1 CSVAGNEQYF
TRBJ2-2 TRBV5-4 CASSLRDTNTGELFF
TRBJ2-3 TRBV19 CASSIRAGRTDTQYF
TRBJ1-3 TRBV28 CASSSLYGVGNTIYF
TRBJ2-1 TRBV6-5 CASRAYNEQFF
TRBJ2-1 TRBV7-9 CASSLAGGTNEQFF
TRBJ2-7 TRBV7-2 CASSINLGVRGEQYF
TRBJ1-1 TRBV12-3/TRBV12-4 CASSLGPNTEAFF
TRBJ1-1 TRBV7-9 CATGTVGPNTEAFF
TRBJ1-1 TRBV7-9 CASTRDSLGETEAFF
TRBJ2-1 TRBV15 CATRTGSSYNEQFF
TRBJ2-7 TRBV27 CASKHGEGPPHEQYF
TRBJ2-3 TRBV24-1 CATSDFSDSGTDTQYF
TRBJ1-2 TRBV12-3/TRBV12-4 CASTRQGFGYTF
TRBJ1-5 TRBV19 CASSIVGTPPRNQPQHF
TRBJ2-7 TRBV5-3 CARSLTGTVSYEQYF
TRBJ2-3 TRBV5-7 CASSLPVTDTQYF
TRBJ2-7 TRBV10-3 CAISERQGSSYEQYF
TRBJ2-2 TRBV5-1 CASSFLAGVGTGELFF
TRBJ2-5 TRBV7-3 CASSPAGPGSYQETQYF
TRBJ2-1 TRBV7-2 CASSLEGTSGRFYNEQFF
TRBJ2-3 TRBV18 CASSPLGQGAADTQYF
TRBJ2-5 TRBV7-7 CASSLAEFTGHQETQYF
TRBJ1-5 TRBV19 CASSIPQNSNQPQHF
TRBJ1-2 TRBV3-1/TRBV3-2 CASSPDRRGYTF
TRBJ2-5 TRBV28 CASSFWVSGGQETQYF
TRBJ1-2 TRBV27 CASSFLDRSNYGYTF
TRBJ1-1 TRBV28 CASTGGYFEAFF
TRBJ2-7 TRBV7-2 CASSQRIAGGYEQYF
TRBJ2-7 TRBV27 CASSFQREPYEQYF
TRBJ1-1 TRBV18 CASSKSRGEAFF
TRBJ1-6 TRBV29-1 CSVAGTEDSPLHF
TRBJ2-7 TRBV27 CASSLADRDTYEQYF
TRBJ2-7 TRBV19 CASSSGSSYEQYF
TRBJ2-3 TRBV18 CASSPQGGPPDTQYF
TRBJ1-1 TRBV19 CASSISRTEAFF
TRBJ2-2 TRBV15 CATSSLALDTGELFF
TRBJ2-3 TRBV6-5 CASKRQRGFKDTQYF
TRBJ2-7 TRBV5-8 CASSFRDRHYEQYF
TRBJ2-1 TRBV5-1 CASSLFAAGNEQFF
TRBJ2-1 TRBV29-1 CSVDPGRSGRNNEQFF
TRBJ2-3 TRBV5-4 CASSLKAGANTDTQYF
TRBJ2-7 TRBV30 CAWSSKPGLARSYEQYF
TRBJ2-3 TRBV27 CASSFLVRTADTQYF
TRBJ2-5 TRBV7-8 CASSLGLAGETQYF
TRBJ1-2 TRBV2 CASSVRRGGYTF
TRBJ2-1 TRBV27 CASSFVDRAGRQFF
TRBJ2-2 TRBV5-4 CASSGGGLAGVTGELFF